This TCR beta chain is from a study of cytomegalovirus exposure and HLA in healthy donors. On the study more broadly: From HLA-typed donors, an early data release held approximately 85 million unique TCRs. 81% of around 400 genotyped donors fell in the Caucasian-associated ancestry cluster. Study-wide findings and caveats: The authors listed 180 or so TCR beta chains as cytomegalovirus-associated. It was confirmed in vitro that a few of the CMV-associated chains were specific for CMV antigens.

Note on this clone: Its antigen is unknown.

Primers for the PCR totalled 60 Vbeta and 13 Jbeta. Produced via immunoSEQ multiplex PCR; TCRdb's table is partial and in-frame only. The sample lists some 150,000 clones; 60% to 80% were seen once. Per the germline V gene, CDR1 is SGHRS and CDR2 is YFSETQ. The V end was cut by 2 bases, the J end by 9 bases, with 9 bases between. The CDR3 runs to 12 residues. Sample: PBMCs. This rearrangement joins TRBV5-1 to TRBJ2-1; possible D gene TRBD1, 5 bases. The origin of this receptor is a male donor in good health and CMV-seronegative. The CDR3 sequence is CASSLQVSEQFF. The CDR3 DNA follows: TGCGCCAGCAGCTTACAGGTATCTGAGCAGTTCTTC.